Shown below are 18 T cell receptor beta chains from a single sample sequenced in a study of human T cells and chemical hapten exposure. Time point reported: patch test 3, about 24 weeks after DPC sensitization. As to treatment: therapeutic diphenylcyclopropenone sensitization with weekly scalp DPC. TCRdb analysed the RACE reads with MiXCR anew, one entry per CDR3 protein. The table shows 80,000 to 100,000 distinct CDR3 sequences, with less than 14% occurring only once. Sequenced material: whole blood, taken in connection with sensitization to the hapten diphenylcyclopropenone (DPC). These receptor sequences come from a woman between 50 and 59 years old with alopecia areata. Some clones in this sample may be carry-over from other donors' samples.

This clonotype has just a few counts. The gene calls are TRBV5-5 and TRBJ1-5; D uncertain. Germline assignment: CDR1 SGHKS and CDR2 YYEKEE (reference sequence). This CDR3 has 15 amino acids. V was pared by 0 bases and J by 0 bases, with 7 bases between. CDR3 amino acids: CASSLAVTSNQPQHF. The CDR3 DNA follows: TGTGCCAGCAGCTTGGCCGTCACTAGCAATCAGCCCCAGCATTTT.

This chain uses TRBV7-2 with TRBJ2-3; D possibly matches TRBD1 or TRBD2 (5 bases each). The CDR3 runs to 12 residues. Trimming took off 5 bases at V and 11 bases at J, with 14 bases between the two ends. In germline, CDR1 is SGHTA, CDR2 FQGNSA. This CDR3 is CASSPGAWGQYF. The CDR3 DNA sequence: TGTGCCAGCAGCCCCGGGGCTTGGGGGCAGTATTTT.

This clonotype was seen a few times. The V gene is TRBV29-1, the J gene TRBJ1-2, with 12 bases aligning to TRBD1. CDR1 and CDR2 (germline): SQVTM, ANQGSEA. This CDR3 has 13 amino acids. The ends lost 6 bases at V and 7 bases at J; junction bases unmatched: 6. The CDR3 DNA sequence: TGCAGCGTCGAGGGACAGGGGGCGGTTGGCTACACCTTC. Translation gives CSVEGQGAVGYTF.

In this sample, this clonotype turned up many times. The chain joins TRBV24-1 to TRBJ2-2; 7 nucleotides align to TRBD2. With 9 bases clipped from V and 0 bases from J, the junction kept 6 bases outside the gene matches. Germline CDR1 is KGHDR and CDR2 is SFDVKD. This CDR3 spans 15 amino acids. CDR3 sequence (DNA): TGTGCCACCGGATTTGGGACTACGAACACCGGGGAGCTGTTTTTT. Residues: CATGFGTTNTGELFF.

In its sample, this clonotype was seen many times. The chain employs TRBV7-3 and TRBJ1-1; 7 nucleotides line up with TRBD1. Germline CDR1 and CDR2: SGHTA and FQGTGA. CDR3 length equals 12 residues. With 4 bases clipped from V and 10 bases from J, the junction kept 6 bases outside the gene matches. The CDR3 spells CASSSSGGRAFF. CDR3 in DNA: TGTGCCAGCAGCTCTTCAGGGGGAAGAGCTTTCTTT.

This clonotype appeared a few times. The chain employs TRBV19 and TRBJ2-1, with 8 nucleotides matching TRBD2. J gave up 3 bases and V 6 bases, and 10 bases lay outside the gene matches. CDR3 length: 16 amino acids. Germline V gives CDR1 LNHDA, CDR2 SQIVND (reference sequence). The CDR3 sequence: CASRLAANSFYNEQFF. In nucleotides, the CDR3 is TGTGCCAGTAGACTAGCGGCCAACTCATTCTACAATGAGCAGTTCTTC.

This clonotype was observed at least ten times. V and J are TRBV5-1 and TRBJ1-6; TRBD1 is a possible D gene (5 bases). Germline CDR1 and CDR2: SGHRS and YFSETQ. The CDR3 is made up of 17 amino acids. V was trimmed by 2 bases and J by 5 bases, leaving 17 bases between them. The CDR3 sequence is CASSLGAAGLNNSPLHF. CDR3 in DNA: TGCGCCAGCAGCTTAGGGGCTGCAGGTTTGAATAATTCACCCCTCCACTTT.

This clonotype was found many times. The chain is built from TRBV11-2 and TRBJ2-3; 10 bases are a match to TRBD2. The germline gives CDR1 SGHAT, CDR2 FQNNGV. The CDR3 is made up of 18 amino acids. V shed 4 bases, J shed 2 bases, and the junction held 12 bases outside the gene matches. The DNA of the CDR3 is TGTGCCAGCAGCTGGAAACCCGGACTAGCGGCAATCACAGATACGCAGTATTTT. It encodes CASSWKPGLAAITDTQYF.

This clonotype was counted at least ten times. V and J are TRBV6-6 and TRBJ1-3; D call uncertain. The V and J ends lost 5 bases and 4 bases respectively, with 3 bases between them. The length of the CDR3 is 11 residues. Germline V gene data show CDR1 as MNHNY and CDR2 as SVGAGI (reference sequence). In nucleotides, the CDR3 is TGTGCCAGCAGTCGGGGAAACACCATATATTTT. This translates into CASSRGNTIYF.

About this clonotype: Germline is not matched at one junction end, which may reflect a read error. This chain connects TRBV7-7 to TRBJ2-1; D possibly corresponds to TRBD2 (5 bases). Germline lookup yields CDR1 SSHAT and CDR2 FNYEAQ (reference sequence). There are 13 residues in the CDR3. CDR3 sequence reads: CASSLDVEDEQFF. As DNA, the CDR3 is TGTGCTAGCAGCTTAGATGTGGAGGATGAGCAGTTCTTC.

This clonotype was counted many times. The gene calls are TRBV5-5 and TRBJ2-5, with D possibly being TRBD2 (5 bases). CDR1 is SGHKS and CDR2 is YYEKEE in the germline V gene (reference sequence). Trimming took 0 bases from V and 6 from J, leaving 12 bases between them. The CDR3 totals 14 residues. The CDR3 DNA reads TGTGCCAGCAGCTTGGTACTAGTCCAGAAGACCCAGTACTTC. Amino acids: CASSLVLVQKTQYF.

The chain carries TRBV10-3 and TRBJ2-7; D ambiguous. This CDR3 is 15 amino acids long. V lost 2 bases to trimming and J lost 0 bases, with 11 bases between them. Germline V gene sequence: CDR1 ENHRY, CDR2 SYGVKD. The CDR3 DNA sequence: TGTGCCATCAGTGAGCCTTCAGCCTTCTCCTACGAGCAGTACTTC. Protein product: CAISEPSAFSYEQYF.

This clonotype has more than one count but fewer than ten. V gene TRBV6-5 combines with J gene TRBJ2-5; possibly TRBD1 or TRBD2 for D (5 bases each). Per germline, CDR1 MNHEY and CDR2 SVGAGI. Trimming left V 2 bases short and J 9 bases short, with 13 bases between. There are 13 residues in the CDR3. CDR3 DNA: TGTGCCAGCAGTTACGGGGACGCCTATCCCCAGTACTTC. Translating it yields CASSYGDAYPQYF.

This clonotype appeared many times. V usage is TRBV7-2 and J usage is TRBJ2-3, with D possibly TRBD2 on 5 matching bases. The CDR3 totals 16 residues. Trimming cost V 1 base and J 5 bases, with 16 bases left between them. Germline V CDR1 and CDR2: SGHTA, FQGNSA. The CDR3 DNA reads as TGTGCCAGCAGCTTAGATGGCGCGGGTGATCGAGATACGCAGTATTTT. It encodes CASSLDGAGDRDTQYF.

Only a few counts were recorded for this clonotype. The chain employs TRBV11-2 and TRBJ2-7; 8 bases match TRBD2. The CDR3 runs to 15 residues. The V segment lost 4 bases and the J segment 6 bases; nucleotides outside the gene matches: 11. Germline values: CDR1 SGHAT, CDR2 FQNNGV. The CDR3 nucleotides read TGTGCCAGCAGCTCCTCACGGGAGGGCCGGGGCGAGCAGTACTTC. It codes for CASSSSREGRGEQYF. Full variable domain (rest looked up from reference TRBV11-2 and TRBJ2-7): EAGVAQSPRYKIIEKRQSVAFWCNPISGHATLYWYQQILGQGPKLLIQFQNNGVVDDSQLPKDRFSAERLKGVDSTLKIQPAKLEDSAVYLCASSSSREGRGEQYFGPGTRLTVT.

This clonotype was seen repeatedly, ten times or more. V usage is TRBV12-3 or TRBV12-4 and J usage is TRBJ2-6; 12 bases agree with TRBD1. The V and J ends lost 5 bases and 3 bases, in that order; junction bases with no gene match: 14. The length of the CDR3 is 20 residues. DNA of the CDR3: TGTGCCAGCAGTCCGCCCTTGGGGGACAGGGGGCCCGTTGGGGCCAACGTCCTGACTTTC. It encodes CASSPPLGDRGPVGANVLTF.

This clonotype was observed many times. The V call is TRBV12-3 or TRBV12-4, the J call TRBJ1-3; D is uncertain. The CDR3 is 16 amino acids. V lost 0 bases, J lost 0 bases, and 9 bases lay in between. CDR3 sequence (DNA): TGTGCCAGCAGTTTAGCGCAAGGCTTCTCTGGAAACACCATATATTTT. Its protein is CASSLAQGFSGNTIYF.

The gene calls are TRBV29-1 and TRBJ1-1, with D perhaps TRBD1 (6 bases). The V end lost 0 bases, the J end lost 4 bases, and 21 bases lay between the germline ends. The CDR3 has 17 residues. The V gene's germline CDR1 is SQVTM and CDR2 ANQGSEA. The CDR3 DNA reads as TGCAGCGTTGAAGATCGTACAGGGATCGGGATCGGCACTGAAGCTTTCTTT. Translated, it gives CSVEDRTGIGIGTEAFF.